This T cell receptor (beta chain) was sequenced in a study of beta chain features in type 1 diabetes. This clone has a handful of counts. The junction and the germline gene differ at one end; a read error may be behind it. This CDR3 has 12 amino acids. The germline V gene has CDR1 SQVTM and CDR2 ANQGSEA. Reverse transcription of all isolated RNA meant that expressed TCRB transcripts were sequenced. Libraries were prepared by immunoSEQ multiplex PCR; TCRdb keeps only in-frame clonotypes and omits some of them. This table has about half a million clones, around 10% appearing once. Input material: naive CD4+ T cells from blood. The TCR comes from a woman under 30 in good health. The chain employs TRBV29-1 and TRBJ2-7; D might be TRBD2 (6 bases). CDR3 sequence (DNA): TGCAGCGTTCGGGGCGGGGTCTACGGGCAGTACTTC. Translating gives CSVRGGVYGQYF.